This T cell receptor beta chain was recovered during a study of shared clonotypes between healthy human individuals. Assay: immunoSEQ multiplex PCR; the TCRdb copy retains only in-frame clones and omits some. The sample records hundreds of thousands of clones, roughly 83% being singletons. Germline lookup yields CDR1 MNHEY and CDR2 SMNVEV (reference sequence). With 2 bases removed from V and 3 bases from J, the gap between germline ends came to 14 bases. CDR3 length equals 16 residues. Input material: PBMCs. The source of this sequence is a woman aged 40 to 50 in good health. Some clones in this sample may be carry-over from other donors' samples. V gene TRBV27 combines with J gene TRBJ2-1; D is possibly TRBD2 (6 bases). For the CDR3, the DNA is TGTGCCAGCAGTTTACTCGTTAGCGGCGGCTACAATGAGCAGTTCTTC. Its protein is CASSLLVSGGYNEQFF.